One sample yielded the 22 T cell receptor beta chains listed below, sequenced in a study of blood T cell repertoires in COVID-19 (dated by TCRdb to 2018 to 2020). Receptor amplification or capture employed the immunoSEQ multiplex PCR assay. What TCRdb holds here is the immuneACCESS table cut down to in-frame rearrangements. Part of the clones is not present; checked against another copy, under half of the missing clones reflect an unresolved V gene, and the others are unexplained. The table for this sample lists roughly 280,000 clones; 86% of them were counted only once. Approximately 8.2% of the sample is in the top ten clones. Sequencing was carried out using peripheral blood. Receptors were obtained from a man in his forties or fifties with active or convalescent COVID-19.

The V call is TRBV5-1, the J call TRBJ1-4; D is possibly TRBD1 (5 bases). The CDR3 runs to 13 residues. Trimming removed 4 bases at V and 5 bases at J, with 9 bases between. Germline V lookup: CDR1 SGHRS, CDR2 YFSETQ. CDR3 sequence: CASSQDSNEKLFF. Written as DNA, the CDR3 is TGCGCCAGCAGCCAAGACAGCAATGAAAAACTGTTTTTT.

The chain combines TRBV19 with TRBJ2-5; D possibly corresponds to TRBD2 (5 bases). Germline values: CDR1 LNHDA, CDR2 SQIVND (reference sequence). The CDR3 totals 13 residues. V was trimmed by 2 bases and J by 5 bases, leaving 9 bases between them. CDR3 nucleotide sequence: TGTGCCAGTAGTATATCCCTAGCTGAGACCCAGTACTTC. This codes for CASSISLAETQYF.

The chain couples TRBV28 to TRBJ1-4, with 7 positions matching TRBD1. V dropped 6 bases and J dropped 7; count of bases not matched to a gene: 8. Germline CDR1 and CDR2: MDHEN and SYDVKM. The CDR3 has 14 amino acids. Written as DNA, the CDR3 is TGTGCCAGCAGCCCGGGACAGCCCCCTGAAAAACTGTTTTTT. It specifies CASSPGQPPEKLFF. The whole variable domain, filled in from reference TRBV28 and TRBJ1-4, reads DVKVTQSSRYLVKRTGEKVFLECVQDMDHENMFWYRQDPGLGLRLIYFSYDVKMKEKGDIPEGYSVSREKKERFSLILESASTNQTSMYLCASSPGQPPEKLFFGSGTQLSVL.

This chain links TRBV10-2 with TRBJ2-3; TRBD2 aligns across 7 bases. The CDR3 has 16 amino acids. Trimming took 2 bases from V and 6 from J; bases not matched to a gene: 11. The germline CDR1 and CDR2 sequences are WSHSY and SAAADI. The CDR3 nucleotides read TGCGCCAGCAGTGAGGGTAGCGGGTCGTTCGGGGATACGCAGTATTTT. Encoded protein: CASSEGSGSFGDTQYF.

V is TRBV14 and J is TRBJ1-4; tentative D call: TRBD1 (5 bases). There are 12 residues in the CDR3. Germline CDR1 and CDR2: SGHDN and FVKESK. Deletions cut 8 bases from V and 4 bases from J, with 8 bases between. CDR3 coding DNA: TGTGCCAGCGGGGCGGATAATGAAAAACTGTTTTTT. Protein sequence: CASGADNEKLFF.

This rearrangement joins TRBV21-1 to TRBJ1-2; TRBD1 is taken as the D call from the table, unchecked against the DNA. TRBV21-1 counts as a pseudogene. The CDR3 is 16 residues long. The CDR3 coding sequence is TGTGCCAGCAGAGACCCGGGACAGTATAAGAACTATGGCTACACCTTC. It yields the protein CASRDPGQYKNYGYTF.

CDR3 loop: CATGGDWDEQFF. The CDR3 DNA is TGTGCCACCGGAGGGGACTGGGATGAGCAGTTCTTC. This sequence joins TRBV24-1 and TRBJ2-1; maybe TRBD2 (6 bases). The length of the CDR3 is 12 residues. V was pared by 9 bases and J by 8 bases, with 13 bases between. CDR1 KGHDR and CDR2 SFDVKD come from the germline V gene.

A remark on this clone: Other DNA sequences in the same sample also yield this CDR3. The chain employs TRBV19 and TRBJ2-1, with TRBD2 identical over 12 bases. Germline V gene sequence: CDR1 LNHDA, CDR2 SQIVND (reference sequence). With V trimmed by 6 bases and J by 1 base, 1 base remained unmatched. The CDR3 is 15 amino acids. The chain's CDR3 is CASRTSGSSYNEQFF. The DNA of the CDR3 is TGTGCCAGTAGGACTAGCGGGAGTTCCTACAATGAGCAGTTCTTC. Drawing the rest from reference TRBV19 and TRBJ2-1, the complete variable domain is DGGITQSPKYLFRKEGQNVTLSCEQNLNHDAMYWYRQDPGQGLRLIYYSQIVNDFQKGDIAEGYSVSREKKESFPLTVTSAQKNPTAFYLCASRTSGSSYNEQFFGPGTRLTVL.

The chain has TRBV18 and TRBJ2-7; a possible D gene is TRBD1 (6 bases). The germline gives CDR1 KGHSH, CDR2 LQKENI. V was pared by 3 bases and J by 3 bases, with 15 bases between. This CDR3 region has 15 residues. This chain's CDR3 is CASSPLEGVDYEQYF. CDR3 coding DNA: TGTGCCAGCTCACCCCTAGAGGGGGTAGACTACGAGCAGTACTTC.

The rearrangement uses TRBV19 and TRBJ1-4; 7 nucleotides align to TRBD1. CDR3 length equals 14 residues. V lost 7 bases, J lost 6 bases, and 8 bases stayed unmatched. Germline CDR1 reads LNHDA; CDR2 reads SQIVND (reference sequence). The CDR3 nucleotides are TGTGCCAGTACGATGGACAGGTGGGATGAAAAACTGTTTTTT. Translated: CASTMDRWDEKLFF.

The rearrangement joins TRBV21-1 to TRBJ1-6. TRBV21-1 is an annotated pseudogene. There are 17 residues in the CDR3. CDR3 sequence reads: CASSERWRVVQNSPLHF. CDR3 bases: TGTGCCAGCAGCGAAAGGTGGAGGGTAGTGCAGAATTCACCCCTCCACTTT.

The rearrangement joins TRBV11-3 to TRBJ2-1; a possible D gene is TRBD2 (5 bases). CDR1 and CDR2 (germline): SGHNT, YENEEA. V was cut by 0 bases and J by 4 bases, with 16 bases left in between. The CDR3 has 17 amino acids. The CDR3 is CASSLERLALGYNEQFF. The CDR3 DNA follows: TGTGCCAGCAGCTTAGAGCGTCTAGCTTTGGGTTACAATGAGCAGTTCTTC.

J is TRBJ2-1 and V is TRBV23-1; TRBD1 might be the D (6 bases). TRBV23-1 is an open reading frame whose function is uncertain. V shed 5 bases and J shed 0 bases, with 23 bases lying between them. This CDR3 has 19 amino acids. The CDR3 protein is CASSTAPALGASSYNEQFF. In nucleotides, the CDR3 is TGCGCCAGCAGTACGGCCCCGGCGTTGGGGGCCAGCTCCTACAATGAGCAGTTCTTC.

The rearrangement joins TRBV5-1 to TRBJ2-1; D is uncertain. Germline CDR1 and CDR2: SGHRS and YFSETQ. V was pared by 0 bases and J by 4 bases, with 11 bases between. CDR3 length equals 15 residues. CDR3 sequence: CASSLGASEYNEQFF. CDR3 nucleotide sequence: TGCGCCAGCAGCTTGGGGGCTTCCGAATACAATGAGCAGTTCTTC.

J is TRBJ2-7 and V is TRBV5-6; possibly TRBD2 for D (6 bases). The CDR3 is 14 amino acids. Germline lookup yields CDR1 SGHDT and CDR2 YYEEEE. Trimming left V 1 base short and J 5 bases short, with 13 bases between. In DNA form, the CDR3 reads TGTGCCAGCAGCTTGCCCGGGAGCTTAAACGAGCAGTACTTC. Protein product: CASSLPGSLNEQYF. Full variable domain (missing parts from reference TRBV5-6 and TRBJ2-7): DAGVTQSPTHLIKTRGQQVTLRCSPKSGHDTVSWYQQALGQGPQFIFQYYEEEERQRGNFPDRFSGHQFPNYSSELNVNALLLGDSALYLCASSLPGSLNEQYFGPGTRLTVT.

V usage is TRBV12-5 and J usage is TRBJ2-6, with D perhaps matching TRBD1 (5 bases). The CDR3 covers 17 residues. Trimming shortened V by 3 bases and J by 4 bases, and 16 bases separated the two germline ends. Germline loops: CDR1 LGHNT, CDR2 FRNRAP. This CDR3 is CASGFTPPGLGANVLTF. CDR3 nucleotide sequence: TGTGCTAGTGGTTTCACACCCCCAGGGTTAGGGGCCAACGTCCTGACTTTC.

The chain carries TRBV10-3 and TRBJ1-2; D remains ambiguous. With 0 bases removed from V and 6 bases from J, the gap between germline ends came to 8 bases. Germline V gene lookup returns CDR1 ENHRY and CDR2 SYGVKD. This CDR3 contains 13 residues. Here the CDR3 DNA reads TGTGCCATCAGTGAGTCTCCGGGAGATGGCTACACCTTC. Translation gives CAISESPGDGYTF.

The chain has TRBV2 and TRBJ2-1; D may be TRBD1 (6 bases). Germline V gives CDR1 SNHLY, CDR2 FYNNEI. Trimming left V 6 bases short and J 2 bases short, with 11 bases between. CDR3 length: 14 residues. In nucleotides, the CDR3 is TGTGCCAGCAGCGGCCGGGACACCTACAATGAGCAGTTCTTC. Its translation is CASSGRDTYNEQFF.

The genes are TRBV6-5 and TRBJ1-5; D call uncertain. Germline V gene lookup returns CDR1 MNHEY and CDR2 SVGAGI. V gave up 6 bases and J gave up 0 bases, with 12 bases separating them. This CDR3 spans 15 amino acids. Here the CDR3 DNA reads TGTGCCAGCAGGCCCCGTAGAACTAGCAATCAGCCCCAGCATTTT. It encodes CASRPRRTSNQPQHF.

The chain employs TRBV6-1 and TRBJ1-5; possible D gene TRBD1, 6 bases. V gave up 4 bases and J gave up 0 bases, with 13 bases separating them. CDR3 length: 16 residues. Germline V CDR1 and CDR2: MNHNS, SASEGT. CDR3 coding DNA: TGTGCCAGCAGTGGAGATGGACAGTTTAGCAATCAGCCCCAGCATTTT. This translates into CASSGDGQFSNQPQHF.

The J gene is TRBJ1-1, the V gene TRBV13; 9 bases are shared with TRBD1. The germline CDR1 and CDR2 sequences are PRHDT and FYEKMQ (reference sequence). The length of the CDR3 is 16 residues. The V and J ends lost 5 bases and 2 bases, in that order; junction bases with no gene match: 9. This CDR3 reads CASSRKQGAGNTEAFF. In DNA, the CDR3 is TGTGCCAGCAGCAGGAAACAGGGGGCGGGAAACACTGAAGCTTTCTTT.

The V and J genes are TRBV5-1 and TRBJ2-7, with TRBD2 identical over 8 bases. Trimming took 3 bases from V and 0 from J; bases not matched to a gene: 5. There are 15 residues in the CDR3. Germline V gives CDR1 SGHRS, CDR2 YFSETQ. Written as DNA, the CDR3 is TGCGCCAGCAGCTACGATACTAGCGGCTCCTACGAGCAGTACTTC. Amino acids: CASSYDTSGSYEQYF.